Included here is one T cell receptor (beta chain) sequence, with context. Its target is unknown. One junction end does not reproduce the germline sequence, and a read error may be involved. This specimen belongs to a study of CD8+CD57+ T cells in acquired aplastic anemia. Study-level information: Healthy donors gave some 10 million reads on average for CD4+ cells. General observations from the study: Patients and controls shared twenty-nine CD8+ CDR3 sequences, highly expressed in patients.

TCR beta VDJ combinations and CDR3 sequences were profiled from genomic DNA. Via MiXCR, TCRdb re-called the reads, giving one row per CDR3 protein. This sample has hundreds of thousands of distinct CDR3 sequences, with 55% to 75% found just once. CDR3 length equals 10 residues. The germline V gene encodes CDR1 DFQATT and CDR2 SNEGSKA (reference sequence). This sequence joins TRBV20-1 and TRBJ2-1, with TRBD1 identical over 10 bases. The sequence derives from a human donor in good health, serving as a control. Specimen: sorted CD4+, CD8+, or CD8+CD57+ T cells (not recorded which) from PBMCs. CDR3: CSASGQGHSF. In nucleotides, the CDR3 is TGCAGTGCATCGGGACAGGGGCACAGCTTC.